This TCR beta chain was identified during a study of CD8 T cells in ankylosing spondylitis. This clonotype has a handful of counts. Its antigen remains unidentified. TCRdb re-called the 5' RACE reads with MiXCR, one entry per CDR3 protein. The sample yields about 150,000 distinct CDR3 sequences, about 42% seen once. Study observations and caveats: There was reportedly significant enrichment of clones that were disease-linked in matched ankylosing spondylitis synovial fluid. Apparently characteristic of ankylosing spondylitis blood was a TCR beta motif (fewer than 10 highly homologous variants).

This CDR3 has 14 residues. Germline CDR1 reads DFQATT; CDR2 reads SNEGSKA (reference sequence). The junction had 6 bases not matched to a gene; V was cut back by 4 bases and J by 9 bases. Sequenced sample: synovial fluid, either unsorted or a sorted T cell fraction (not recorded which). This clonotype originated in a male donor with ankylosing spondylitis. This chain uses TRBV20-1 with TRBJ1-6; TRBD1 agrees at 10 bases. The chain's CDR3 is CSANPGQGSSPLHF. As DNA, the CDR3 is TGCAGTGCTAACCCGGGACAGGGGAGTTCACCCCTCCACTTT.